The 14 T cell receptor beta chains below all came from one sample that was sequenced in a study of regulatory T cells in long-lasting Graves disease. Described time point: newly diagnosed GD, antithyroid drugs for less than 3 months. The TCR library used RNA extracted from PBMCs. Arm-PCR with iRepertoire HTBI primers amplified the CDR3 regions for these TCR beta libraries. MiXCR, run by TCRdb on the multiplex PCR reads, gives a single entry per CDR3 protein. The sample records about 370,000 distinct CDR3 sequences, 15% to 17% being singletons. The sequencing used peripheral blood mononuclear cells (PBMCs), collected at new diagnosis, from a patient treated with antithyroid drugs. The receptors were gathered from a female donor with Graves disease.

This clonotype was seen many times. The rearrangement links TRBV20-1 to TRBJ2-3; 9 bases agree with TRBD2. This CDR3 is built from 17 residues. CDR1 is DFQATT and CDR2 is SNEGSKA in the germline V gene (reference sequence). V dropped 0 bases and J dropped 4; count of bases not matched to a gene: 11. The CDR3 loop reads CSARDRRREGRPDTQYF. The CDR3 DNA is TGCAGTGCTAGAGATAGGAGGCGGGAGGGCCGCCCAGATACGCAGTATTTT.

This clonotype was recorded at least ten times. The chain couples TRBV12-3 or TRBV12-4 to TRBJ2-5; maybe TRBD2 (5 bases). With 5 bases removed from V and 5 bases from J, the gap between germline ends came to 12 bases. This CDR3 is built from 13 residues. CDR3: CASSLLSGETQYF. CDR3 sequence (DNA): TGTGCCAGCAGTCTCCTCTCGGGGGAGACCCAGTACTTC.

In regard to this clonotype: This could be a read error, since a much larger clone is one nucleotide away. J is TRBJ2-5 and V is TRBV20-1; TRBD1 might be the D (6 bases). The J call is uncertain, as TRBJ2-7 better fits the DNA end. CDR3 size: 13 residues. Germline CDR1 reads DFQATT; CDR2 reads SNEGSKA (reference sequence). Here the CDR3 reads CSARDRFSYEQYF. In nucleotides, the CDR3 is TGCAGTGCACGAGACAGGTTTTCCTACGAGCAGTACTTC.

This clonotype was detected ten times or more. The rearrangement joins TRBV24-1 to TRBJ2-5; TRBD2 aligns across 9 bases. Germline CDR1 reads KGHDR; CDR2 reads SFDVKD. The trim removed 4 bases at V and 3 bases at J, leaving 2 bases unmatched. This CDR3 spans 14 amino acids. CDR3 bases: TGTGCCACCAGTGACCCTAGCGGGAAAGAGACCCAGTACTTC. Translation gives CATSDPSGKETQYF.

V usage is TRBV4-1 and J usage is TRBJ2-7; tentatively, D is TRBD1 (6 bases). CDR1 and CDR2 (germline): MGHRA, YSYEKL. This CDR3 is built from 15 residues. V gave up 1 base and J gave up 4 bases, with 14 bases separating them. The CDR3 DNA follows: TGCGCCAGCAGCCAAGCTGGACAGACCTATTACGAGCAGTACTTC. Translated, it gives CASSQAGQTYYEQYF.

The CDR3: CASKGQGNPPLHF. The CDR3 bases are TGTGCCAGCAAAGGACAGGGGAATCCACCCCTCCACTTT. V is TRBV6-1 and J is TRBJ1-6; 9 nucleotides match TRBD1. V shed 7 bases and J 11 bases; nucleotides not matched to a gene: 6. The CDR3 is 13 residues long. Germline-derived CDR1 and CDR2 are MNHNS and SASEGT.

This clonotype was recorded at least ten times. DNA for the CDR3: TGTGCCAGCAGTTCCGAGGATGTTGGAGCTTTCTTT. This translates into CASSSEDVGAFF. The chain has TRBV5-5 and TRBJ1-1; D gene unclear. The ends were cut back, 5 bases at V and 10 bases at J, with 15 bases in the middle. This CDR3 comprises 12 residues. Germline CDR1 and CDR2: SGHKS and YYEKEE (reference sequence).

This clonotype has ten or more counts. The chain has TRBV7-3 and TRBJ2-1; D is unresolved. The V and J ends lost 5 bases and 5 bases respectively, with 7 bases between them. Germline V gene lookup returns CDR1 SGHTA and CDR2 FQGTGA. The CDR3 runs to 12 residues. The DNA of the CDR3 is TGTGCCAGCAGCCGCCGGGACAATGAGCAGTTCTTC. This codes for CASSRRDNEQFF.

This clonotype showed up just a few times. This sequence joins TRBV6-1 and TRBJ2-3; the match to TRBD1 covers 7 bases. V lost 4 bases and J lost 2; bases outside the gene matches: 3. This CDR3 comprises 14 residues. Germline V gene data show CDR1 as MNHNS and CDR2 as SASEGT. CDR3 region: CASSAEGATDTQYF. The CDR3 DNA sequence: TGTGCCAGCAGTGCCGAGGGGGCCACAGATACGCAGTATTTT.

This sequence joins TRBV7-2 and TRBJ2-1, with 9 bases lining up with TRBD2. The V segment lost 10 bases and the J segment 7 bases; nucleotides outside the gene matches: 11. The germline V gene has CDR1 SGHTA and CDR2 FQGNSA. CDR3 length: 14 amino acids. CDR3 in amino acids: CATRGREGRNEQFF. In nucleotides, the CDR3 is TGTGCCACTCGGGGGCGGGAGGGGAGGAATGAGCAGTTCTTC.

The V and J genes are TRBV7-9 and TRBJ2-1; 14 positions match TRBD2. With 4 bases clipped from V and 8 bases from J, the junction kept 13 bases outside the gene matches. The germline gives CDR1 SEHNR, CDR2 FQNEAQ (reference sequence). The CDR3 is 18 residues long. DNA of the CDR3: TGTGCCAGCAGCTCTAATTTCGGGACTAGCGGGGGTGGGGATGAGCAGTTCTTC. Its translation: CASSSNFGTSGGGDEQFF.

This clonotype was recorded at least ten times. V gene TRBV7-9 combines with J gene TRBJ2-5; 8 bases match TRBD2. Germline V gene lookup returns CDR1 SEHNR and CDR2 FQNEAQ (reference sequence). The CDR3 totals 16 residues. V lost 5 bases to trimming and J lost 4 bases; unmatched junction nucleotides: 12. The CDR3 nucleotides read TGTGCCAGCAGCCCCCGAGCGGGAGTGGATCGAGAGACCCAGTACTTC. Its translation is CASSPRAGVDRETQYF.

This clonotype was detected ten times or more. The chain employs TRBV5-1 and TRBJ1-1, with TRBD1 matching 8 bases. CDR3 length: 14 amino acids. Germline-derived CDR1 and CDR2 are SGHRS and YFSETQ. Trimming at V came to 0 bases and at J to 6 bases, leaving 4 bases not matched to a gene. Here the CDR3 DNA reads TGCGCCAGCAGCTTGGGGACAGGGTTCCCTGAAGCTTTCTTT. This encodes CASSLGTGFPEAFF.

This clonotype showed up many times. The chain employs TRBV10-3 and TRBJ1-1; D is uncertain. Trimming pared 10 bases from V and 3 bases from J, leaving 30 bases between. Germline CDR1 and CDR2: ENHRY and SYGVKD. This CDR3 contains 18 residues. The CDR3 loop reads CATWIANLTLKGYTEAFF. The DNA for the CDR3 is TGTGCCACATGGATCGCGAATCTGACCCTTAAGGGATACACTGAAGCTTTCTTT.